This TCR beta chain was found in a study of blood T cell repertoires in COVID-19. Study-level background: From the United States, Italy and Spain came samples of acute and convalescent COVID-19. Nucleic acid was either cDNA or gDNA, and it came from T cells, B-cell-depleted T cells, or PBMCs.

The V segment lost 4 bases and the J segment 3 bases; nucleotides outside the gene matches: 2. CDR1 SGHRS and CDR2 YFSETQ come from the germline V gene. CDR3 length equals 13 residues. Original data processing: Amplified reference gene primers provided the basis for estimating nucleated cell counts. Generated by immunoSEQ multiplex PCR, the TCRdb table keeps only in-frame clones and is missing some. Clone size and the V and J calls come from that table; the DNA yielded D and trimming. The sample carries 65,000 to 90,000 clones, approximately 85% recorded once. The source is a human donor in a cohort sampled during active COVID-19. Sequenced input: peripheral blood. This chain links TRBV5-1 with TRBJ2-7; 9 nucleotides align to TRBD1. The CDR3 protein is CASSPTGGYEQYF. The DNA for the CDR3 is TGCGCCAGCAGCCCGACAGGGGGCTACGAGCAGTACTTC.